A selection of T cell receptor beta chains follows, all from one sample in a study of T cell repertoires in cytomegalovirus infection. TCRdb re-called the reads through MiXCR, storing one row per CDR3 protein. The sample records around 300,000 distinct CDR3 sequences, about 25% being singletons. Sequencing was performed on PBMCs. All receptors come from a human donor in good health (CMV status not recorded). Some clones in this sample may be carry-over from other donors' samples. Both conserved end residues are part of each CDR3. A D gene is named only where the DNA matches it firmly. For some rows the clone size is stated as once, few or many, or as a class when expanded; others skip it.

TRBD1 | NA | TRBJ1-2 | TRBV15 | TGTGCCACCAGCATCCGGACAGGGACCTATGGCTACACCTTC | CATSIRTGTYGYTF
NA | many | TRBJ1-2 | TRBV7-2 | TGTGCCAGCAGCTTAGCGGTCGGAGATAATGGCTACACCTTC | CASSLAVGDNGYTF
NA | once | TRBJ2-2 | TRBV28 | TGTGCCAGCAGTTTGCGGAGGAACGGGGAGCTGTTTTTT | CASSLRRNGELFF
TRBD2 | many | TRBJ2-5 | TRBV4-1 | TGCGCCAGCAGCTGGGGACTAGCGGGAGAAGAGACCCAGTACTTC | CASSWGLAGEETQYF
NA | NA | TRBJ2-1 | TRBV7-9 | TGTGCCAGCAGCCGTCCCCCCGAGACAGGAGACAATGAGCAGTTCTTC | CASSRPPETGDNEQFF
NA | NA | TRBJ2-1 | TRBV27 | TGTGCCAGCAGTTTATCTGCGCGTACGCTAGGGTATGTAATCTTC | CASSLSARTLGYVIF
NA | NA | TRBJ1-1 | TRBV6-8 | TGTGCCAGCAGTTACGGTCTCCAGGGTGGCACTGAAGCTTTCTTT | CASSYGLQGGTEAFF
NA | NA | TRBJ2-3 | TRBV5-1 | TGCGCCAGCTCTCAGTGGGACACAGATACGCAGTATTTT | CASSQWDTDTQYF
TRBD1 | NA | TRBJ1-2 | TRBV28 | TGTGCCAGCAGTTACCGGGACAGGGGGCGAAGTGGCTACACCTTC | CASSYRDRGRSGYTF
NA | NA | TRBJ2-1 | TRBV6-1 | TGTGCCAGCAGCCAAAGGAGGAATGAGCAGTTCTTC | CASSQRRNEQFF
NA | few | TRBJ2-7 | TRBV25-1 | TGTGCCAGCAGTGAACTCGGCAGTAACTACGAGCAGTACTTC | CASSELGSNYEQYF
NA | many | TRBJ2-1 | TRBV7-2 | TGTGCCAGCAGCTTAGCATCGGGAGTCTCCTACAATGAGCAGTTCTTC | CASSLASGVSYNEQFF
TRBD2 | NA | TRBJ2-3 | TRBV11-2 | TGTGCCAGCACAATAAGCGGGAGGCTAACAGATACGCAGTATTTT | CASTISGRLTDTQYF
NA | many | TRBJ1-6 | TRBV12-3/TRBV12-4 | TGTGCCAGCAGTTCCACCGGGGATTCACCCCTCCACTTT | CASSSTGDSPLHF
TRBD1 | few | TRBJ1-6 | TRBV28 | TGTGCCAGCAGTGTGGACAGGGTGACTTATTCACCCCTCCACTTT | CASSVDRVTYSPLHF
TRBD1 | once | TRBJ1-1 | TRBV20-1 | TGCAGTTTCCGGGACAGGCCGAACACTGAAGCTTTCTTT | CSFRDRPNTEAFF
NA | few | TRBJ2-5 | TRBV12-3/TRBV12-4 | TGTGCCAGCAGTGCCCAAGAAGAGACCCAGTACTTC | CASSAQEETQYF
NA | many | TRBJ2-7 | TRBV12-3/TRBV12-4 | TGTGCCAGCAGTTTAAAGGGCAGAAACTACGAGCAGTACTTC | CASSLKGRNYEQYF
TRBD2 | many | TRBJ2-2 | TRBV7-6 | TGTGCCAGCAGCTTAGTTCTAGCGGGAGGGTCGTCCGGGGAGCTGTTTTTT | CASSLVLAGGSSGELFF
NA | once | TRBJ2-3 | TRBV9 | TGTGCCAGCAGCGTGGACCTCGGGGAGAGAGATACGCAGTATTTT | CASSVDLGERDTQYF
NA | NA | TRBJ2-5 | TRBV5-5 | TGTGCCAGCAGCTTGTCGACCGAGACAGGAGCGTCCCAGTACTTC | CASSLSTETGASQYF
NA | once | TRBJ2-2 | TRBV3-1 | TGTGCCAGCAGCCAAGTGCGTGACACCGGGGAGCTGTTTTTT | CASSQVRDTGELFF
TRBD2 | few | TRBJ2-3 | TRBV28 | TGTGCCAGCAGTTTTGGACTAGCGGGGACCACAGATACGCAGTATTTT | CASSFGLAGTTDTQYF
TRBD1 | many | TRBJ1-1 | TRBV12-3/TRBV12-4 | TGTGCCAGCAGGGGAACGGGACAGGGGAACACTGAAGCTTTCTTT | CASRGTGQGNTEAFF
NA | few | TRBJ1-1 | TRBV27 | TGTGCCAGCAGTTTATTCTTGCGGACGAACACTGAAGCTTTCTTT | CASSLFLRTNTEAFF
NA | many | TRBJ1-1 | TRBV6-1 | TGTGCCAGCAGTCATCGCGAACAGGGTTGGACTGAAGCTTTCTTT | CASSHREQGWTEAFF
TRBD1 | many | TRBJ1-2 | TRBV7-9 | TGTGCCAGCAGCAGAACCAGGGACAGTGATGGCTACACCTTC | CASSRTRDSDGYTF
NA | NA | TRBJ2-5 | TRBV29-1 | TGCAGCGTTGGGGACCGAGAAGAGACCCAGTACTTC | CSVGDREETQYF
NA | NA | TRBJ2-2 | TRBV6-2/TRBV6-3 | TGTGCCAGCAGTTACTCGACGGCGACCGGGGAGCTGTTTTTT | CASSYSTATGELFF
NA | few | TRBJ2-5 | TRBV10-3 | TGTGCCATCAGAGGAGCAACGGGTTACCAAGAGACCCAGTACTTC | CAIRGATGYQETQYF
TRBD1 | NA | TRBJ1-5 | TRBV20-1 | TGCAGTGCTCCGGGGGGGAGACGGACAGGGCTACATAGCAATCAGCCCCAGCATTTT | CSAPGGRRTGLHSNQPQHF
TRBD1 | NA | TRBJ1-2 | TRBV20-1 | TGCAGTGCTAGGGCAGGGGGCAGAGGCTATGGCTACACCTTC | CSARAGGRGYGYTF
NA | few | TRBJ2-5 | TRBV7-2 | TGTGCCAGCAGCTCTGGACGGGTTTTAGAGACCCAGTACTTC | CASSSGRVLETQYF